These 5 T cell receptor beta chains were all obtained from the same sample, sequenced in a study of CD8 T cells in ankylosing spondylitis. Notes on the study in general: In ankylosing spondylitis blood, a motif of roughly 8 highly homologous TCR beta variants appeared characteristic.

Their antigens remain unidentified. TCRdb processed the 5' RACE reads anew with MiXCR; each CDR3 protein has one entry. The sample has fewer than 500,000 distinct CDR3 sequences, roughly 25% seen once; the top ten hold approximately 1%. Sequencing was carried out using blood, either unsorted or a sorted T cell fraction (not recorded which). Every receptor here comes from a male donor with ankylosing spondylitis.

V usage is TRBV7-2 and J usage is TRBJ2-5; possible D gene TRBD2, 7 bases. Germline lookup yields CDR1 SGHTA and CDR2 FQGNSA. The CDR3 loop spans 14 amino acids. V was cut by 3 bases and J by 4 bases, with 12 bases left in between. In DNA form, the CDR3 reads TGTGCCAGCAGCTTCGGGGGGCGATCAGAGACCCAGTACTTC. Translated, it gives CASSFGGRSETQYF.

This clonotype was detected a few times. The chain joins TRBV20-1 to TRBJ2-3, with 11 bases that match TRBD2. This CDR3 is built from 17 residues. CDR1 is DFQATT and CDR2 is SNEGSKA in the germline V gene (reference sequence). V was pared by 0 bases and J by 2 bases, with 7 bases of the junction left unmatched. The CDR3 bases are TGCAGTGCTAGAGATTTAACTAGCGGGAGTGCCACAGATACGCAGTATTTT. This translates into CSARDLTSGSATDTQYF.

CDR3 nucleotides: TGTGCCATCAGTGACGACAGGAAGAAGTCTGAAGCTTTCTTT. It is translated as CAISDDRKKSEAFF. V and J are TRBV10-3 and TRBJ1-1; TRBD1 might be the D (6 bases). The V end was cut by 3 bases, the J end by 6 bases, with 14 bases between. CDR3 length equals 14 residues. Germline lookup yields CDR1 ENHRY and CDR2 SYGVKD.

This chain links TRBV29-1 with TRBJ2-1; 9 bases are shared with TRBD2. The CDR3 loop spans 13 amino acids. V shed 5 bases and J 9 bases; nucleotides not matched to a gene: 8. Germline CDR1 reads SQVTM; CDR2 reads ANQGSEA. CDR3 protein: CSVRVAGVGEQFF. The CDR3 DNA reads as TGCAGCGTTCGGGTAGCGGGAGTTGGTGAGCAGTTCTTC.

This clonotype was recorded a few times. V is TRBV7-9 and J is TRBJ2-3, with D hard to call. The germline CDR1 and CDR2 sequences are SEHNR and FQNEAQ (reference sequence). The CDR3 covers 15 residues. Trimming left V 2 bases short and J 0 bases short, with 9 bases between. CDR3 in amino acids: CASSLNLYSTDTQYF. As DNA, the CDR3 is TGTGCCAGCAGCTTAAATCTCTACAGCACAGATACGCAGTATTTT.